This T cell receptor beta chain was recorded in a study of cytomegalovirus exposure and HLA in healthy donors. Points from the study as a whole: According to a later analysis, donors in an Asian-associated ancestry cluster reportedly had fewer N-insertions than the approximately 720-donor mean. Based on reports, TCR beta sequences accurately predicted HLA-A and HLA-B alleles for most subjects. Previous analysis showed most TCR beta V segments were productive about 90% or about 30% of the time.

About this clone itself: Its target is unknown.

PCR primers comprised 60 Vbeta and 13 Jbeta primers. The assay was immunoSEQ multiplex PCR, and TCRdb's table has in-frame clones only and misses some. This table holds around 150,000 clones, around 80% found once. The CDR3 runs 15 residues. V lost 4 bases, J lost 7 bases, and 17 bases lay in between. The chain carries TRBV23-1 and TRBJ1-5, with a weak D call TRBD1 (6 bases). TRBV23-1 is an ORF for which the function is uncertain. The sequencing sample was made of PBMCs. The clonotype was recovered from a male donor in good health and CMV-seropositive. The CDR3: CASSPPPGENQPQHF. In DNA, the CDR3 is TGCGCCAGCAGTCCCCCGCCAGGGGAGAACCAGCCCCAGCATTTT.